This T cell receptor (beta chain) was observed in a study of response to subunit inactivated influenza vaccine. Trimming at V came to 0 bases and at J to 2 bases, leaving 8 bases not matched to a gene. Germline V CDR1 and CDR2: DFQATT, SNEGSKA (reference sequence). The CDR3 spans 16 residues. TCRdb independently ran MiXCR on the RT-PCR reads; one entry per CDR3 protein. The data show just under 550,000 distinct CDR3 sequences, with under 30% seen just once and 2.5% to 3% held by the top ten. This clonotype has only a few counts. The antigen is not known. Study results and caveats: Authors suggested seasonal influenza vaccinations each recruit few new T cells.

These same data were also listed under a study on T cells expressing NK-cell markers. That work adds: 5'RACE template switching built TCR beta cDNA with unique molecular identifiers. From sorted CD3+CD56+NKG2C+, CD3+CD56+NKG2C- and CD3+CD56-NKG2C+ T cells came the TCR beta repertoires. An anti-gamma-delta TCR antibody confined sorting to alpha-beta TCR T cells across several of the experiments. These same clonotypes (in several donors) also led the CD3+CD56-NKG2C+ fraction.

This clonotype was obtained from a man aged 45-65 years who received an inactivated influenza vaccine. The sequencing here drew on CD4+ T cells sorted from PBMCs, taken 12 days after vaccination. The rearrangement uses TRBV20-1 and TRBJ2-5; TRBD1 agrees at 8 bases. The CDR3 is CSARDSRTGIQETQYF. CDR3 DNA: TGCAGTGCTAGAGATTCCAGGACAGGGATTCAAGAGACCCAGTACTTC.